A single sample gave rise to the 17 T cell receptor beta chains below, sequenced in a study of T cell responses to AZD1222 COVID-19 vaccine. TCRdb's table, derived via immunoSEQ multiplex PCR, lists solely in-frame clones and lacks some. The data hold around 120,000 clones, with about 95% observed a single time. The sample consisted of peripheral blood, taken on day 0 of AZD1222 vaccination. All receptors derive from an adult in good health.

This clone was counted a single time. The chain is built from TRBV7-2 and TRBJ2-5, with D perhaps matching TRBD2 (5 bases). CDR1 and CDR2 (germline): SGHTA, FQGNSA. The CDR3 length is 14 residues. Trimming took 2 bases from V and 6 from J, leaving 13 bases between them. CDR3 sequence: CASSLLGEIKTQYF. As DNA, the CDR3 is TGTGCCAGCAGCTTACTTGGGGAGATCAAGACCCAGTACTTC. The full variable domain, completed using reference TRBV7-2 and TRBJ2-5, is GAGVSQSPSNKVTEKGKDVELRCDPISGHTALYWYRQSLGQGLEFLIYFQGNSAPDKSGLPSDRFSAERTGGSVSTLTIQRTQQEDSAVYLCASSLLGEIKTQYFGPGTRLLVL.

The rearrangement uses TRBV30 and TRBJ2-7; 11 bases are a match to TRBD1. This CDR3 is 15 amino acids long. Germline V lookup: CDR1 GTSNPN, CDR2 SVGIG (reference sequence). Germline trimming cut 6 bases from V and 4 bases from J; bases unmatched to any gene: 11. The chain's CDR3 is CACYYGDRGAYEQYF. The CDR3 region has the DNA TGTGCCTGCTACTATGGGGACAGGGGGGCATACGAGCAGTACTTC.

This chain connects TRBV6-5 to TRBJ1-1; D ambiguous. This CDR3 has 13 residues. The V end was cut by 2 bases, the J end by 4 bases, with 8 bases between. The germline V gene encodes CDR1 MNHEY and CDR2 SVGAGI. The CDR3 loop is CASSYEGGTEAFF. For the CDR3, the DNA is TGTGCCAGCAGTTACGAGGGAGGCACTGAAGCTTTCTTT.

V and J are TRBV12-3 or TRBV12-4 and TRBJ1-5; TRBD1 is a possible D gene (5 bases). V was trimmed by 3 bases and J by 7 bases, leaving 10 bases between them. The CDR3 is 13 residues long. The CDR3 sequence: CASSLAQAQPQHF. CDR3 coding DNA: TGTGCCAGCAGTTTGGCACAGGCCCAGCCCCAGCATTTT.

This chain uses TRBV19 with TRBJ2-7, with D unresolved. Germline V gene sequence: CDR1 LNHDA, CDR2 SQIVND (reference sequence). V lost 8 bases to trimming and J lost 2 bases, with 19 bases between them. The CDR3 has 15 residues. The CDR3 sequence is CASRLKDVTTYEQYF. CDR3 coding DNA: TGTGCCAGTCGGTTAAAGGACGTAACAACCTACGAGCAGTACTTC. Together with reference TRBV19 and TRBJ2-7, the CDR3 gives the full variable domain: DGGITQSPKYLFRKEGQNVTLSCEQNLNHDAMYWYRQDPGQGLRLIYYSQIVNDFQKGDIAEGYSVSREKKESFPLTVTSAQKNPTAFYLCASRLKDVTTYEQYFGPGTRLTVT.

The V call is TRBV2, the J call TRBJ2-5; perhaps TRBD2 as D (6 bases). This CDR3 has 14 amino acids. The V gene's germline CDR1 is SNHLY and CDR2 FYNNEI. Between the trimmed V and J ends, which lost 6 bases and 2 bases, there was a span of 13 bases. The CDR3 DNA sequence: TGTGCCAGCAGCCCGACTAGGCAGCAAGAGACCCAGTACTTC. Its translation: CASSPTRQQETQYF. The entire variable domain, with the rest obtained from reference TRBV2 and TRBJ2-5, is as follows: EPEVTQTPSHQVTQMGQEVILRCVPISNHLYFYWYRQILGQKVEFLVSFYNNEISEKSEIFDDQFSVERPDGSNFTLKIRSTKLEDSAMYFCASSPTRQQETQYFGPGTRLLVL.

This clone is a singleton in its sample. This chain joins TRBV28 and TRBJ2-2; 11 bases line up with TRBD1. Trimming at V came to 5 bases and at J to 7 bases, leaving 9 bases not matched to a gene. The germline gives CDR1 MDHEN, CDR2 SYDVKM. This CDR3 comprises 16 residues. Written as DNA, the CDR3 is TGTGCCAGCAGTCCCAGAGGACAGGGGGCCGTCGGGGAGCTGTTTTTT. It codes for CASSPRGQGAVGELFF.

This sequence joins TRBV7-6 and TRBJ1-5; D may be TRBD1 (6 bases). Looked up from germline, CDR1 is SGHVS and CDR2 is FNYEAQ. Trimming shortened V by 1 base and J by 1 base, and 11 bases separated the two germline ends. CDR3 length: 16 residues. This CDR3 is CASSLVAGTSNQPQHF. In nucleotides, the CDR3 is TGTGCCAGCAGCTTAGTAGCCGGGACAAGCAATCAGCCCCAGCATTTT.

The count of this clone is one. This sequence joins TRBV6-5 and TRBJ2-7, with TRBD1 as a possible D gene (6 bases). This CDR3 has 15 residues. Germline CDR1 and CDR2: MNHEY and SVGAGI. Trimming stripped 5 bases from V and 0 bases from J, with 14 bases between. CDR3: CASSPETGSSYEQYF. DNA of the CDR3: TGTGCCAGCAGTCCGGAAACAGGGAGCTCCTACGAGCAGTACTTC.

This chain links TRBV30 with TRBJ1-1; D call uncertain. The CDR3 covers 13 residues. Looked up from germline, CDR1 is GTSNPN and CDR2 is SVGIG (reference sequence). V shed 2 bases and J shed 6 bases, with 13 bases lying between them. The CDR3 here is CAWSPGNWAEAFF. CDR3 nucleotides: TGTGCCTGGAGTCCGGGTAATTGGGCTGAAGCTTTCTTT.

The V and J genes are TRBV4-1 and TRBJ2-1; D not resolved. Germline V gene sequence: CDR1 MGHRA, CDR2 YSYEKL. With 4 bases removed from V and 0 bases from J, the gap between germline ends came to 13 bases. CDR3 size: 16 residues. DNA for the CDR3: TGCGCCAGCAGCCGCACCCTTCCCAGCTCCTACAATGAGCAGTTCTTC. Its translation: CASSRTLPSSYNEQFF.

The rearrangement uses TRBV27 and TRBJ1-1; D is perhaps TRBD1 (6 bases). V was pared by 4 bases and J by 0 bases, with 15 bases between. This CDR3 comprises 16 residues. Germline V CDR1 and CDR2: MNHEY, SMNVEV (reference sequence). The CDR3 DNA reads TGTGCCAGCAGTTCGAGGGGACAACCTATGAACACTGAAGCTTTCTTT. Amino acids: CASSSRGQPMNTEAFF.

The chain recombines TRBV7-2 with TRBJ2-7; either TRBD1 or TRBD2 may supply D (8 bases each). This CDR3 is 16 amino acids long. Germline CDR1 SGHTA, CDR2 FQGNSA. V dropped 4 bases and J dropped 2 bases, with 18 bases sitting between them. The CDR3 bases are TGTGCCAGCAGCTCCGCGGGGGGACAGGCGGCCTACGAGCAGTACTTC. This gives the protein CASSSAGGQAAYEQYF.

This rearrangement joins TRBV27 to TRBJ2-1; 11 bases agree with TRBD2. The V and J ends lost 0 bases and 6 bases, in that order; junction bases with no gene match: 4. The CDR3 is made up of 16 amino acids. Germline V gives CDR1 MNHEY, CDR2 SMNVEV (reference sequence). CDR3 in amino acids: CASSLSGLADLNEQFF. In nucleotides, the CDR3 is TGTGCCAGCAGTTTATCGGGACTAGCGGACCTCAATGAGCAGTTCTTC.

The V gene is TRBV7-9, the J gene TRBJ1-1; the D is unclear. The germline V and J ends were trimmed by 7 bases and 4 bases, with 13 bases remaining between them. Germline lookup yields CDR1 SEHNR and CDR2 FQNEAQ (reference sequence). The CDR3 covers 13 residues. CDR3 protein: CASTSPGATEAFF. In nucleotides, the CDR3 is TGTGCCAGCACCTCCCCGGGAGCCACTGAAGCTTTCTTT.

The chain links TRBV4-1 to TRBJ1-6; D is perhaps TRBD1 (5 bases). Deletions cut 2 bases from V and 8 bases from J, with 16 bases between. This CDR3 has 16 residues. Germline CDR1 and CDR2: MGHRA and YSYEKL. CDR3 DNA: TGCGCCAGCAGCCAAATCTCCCGATCGGGGGATTCACCCCTCCACTTT. As protein: CASSQISRSGDSPLHF.

The chain carries TRBV24-1 and TRBJ2-7, with D uncertain. CDR3 length: 13 amino acids. The germline V gene has CDR1 KGHDR and CDR2 SFDVKD. V was clipped by 4 bases and J by 0 bases, with 6 bases between them. CDR3 in amino acids: CATSDRHSYEQYF. The CDR3 DNA sequence: TGTGCCACCAGTGACAGGCACTCCTACGAGCAGTACTTC.